This T cell receptor beta chain appears in the sequencing data of a study of cytomegalovirus exposure and HLA in healthy donors. PCR used 60 Vbeta primers and 13 Jbeta primers. Data came from immunoSEQ multiplex PCR; TCRdb stores just in-frame clones and leaves some out. The sample lists about 150,000 clones; approximately 67% were seen once. The sequenced sample consisted of PBMCs. The receptor comes from a woman aged 55-69 years in good health and CMV-seronegative.

The CDR3 is CASRTGMSNQPQHF. The CDR3 coding sequence is TGTGCCAGTAGAACAGGGATGAGCAATCAGCCCCAGCATTTT. The rearrangement links TRBV19 to TRBJ1-5, with D maybe TRBD1 (6 bases). The CDR3 loop spans 14 amino acids. Germline V gives CDR1 LNHDA, CDR2 SQIVND (reference sequence). V gave up 6 bases and J gave up 1 base, with 10 bases separating them. Drawing the rest from reference TRBV19 and TRBJ1-5, the complete variable domain is DGGITQSPKYLFRKEGQNVTLSCEQNLNHDAMYWYRQDPGQGLRLIYYSQIVNDFQKGDIAEGYSVSREKKESFPLTVTSAQKNPTAFYLCASRTGMSNQPQHFGDGTRLSIL.